The T cell receptor beta chain described here comes from a study of CD4 and CD8 cells across lung adenocarcinoma regions. The table lists this clonotype with a few counts. Compared with germline, one end of the junction differs, possibly owing to a read error. TCRdb redid the calling of the PCR reads with MiXCR, one entry per CDR3 protein. The sample contains several thousand distinct CDR3 sequences, more than 55% of which appear only once. The TCR comes from a female donor with lung adenocarcinoma. The CD4 and CD8 labels of this study may be unreliable. The sequenced material came from CD4+ T cells from the center of a lung tumor.

CDR3 DNA: TGTGCCAGCGGTGGGCGCGGGGCGCGTGACCAAGAGACCCAGTATTTC. It specifies CASGGRGARDQETQYF. This rearrangement joins TRBV27 to TRBJ2-5, with D perhaps matching TRBD2 (6 bases). This CDR3 region has 16 residues. Germline V gene data show CDR1 as MNHEY and CDR2 as SMNVEV (reference sequence).